One and the same sample provided the 8 T cell receptor beta chains below, sequenced in a study of T cells in narcolepsy. Profiling relied on immunoSEQ multiplex PCR, and the TCRdb table lists in-frame clones only, not all of them. The table lists 20,000 to 30,000 clones, approximately 89% of them singletons. The sample was CD45RA- memory CD4+ T cells from PBMCs. The receptors here all came from a human donor with narcolepsy.

The chain uses TRBV11-2 and TRBJ2-3; D unclear. The CDR3 covers 13 residues. The V and J ends lost 10 bases and 10 bases respectively, with 21 bases between them. Per the germline V gene, CDR1 is SGHAT and CDR2 is FQNNGV. CDR3 sequence reads: CATSEASVSAQYF. In DNA, the CDR3 is TGTGCCACCTCCGAGGCGTCGGTGAGTGCGCAGTATTTT.

This chain joins TRBV18 and TRBJ1-5; D perhaps matches TRBD1 (6 bases). CDR3 length: 15 amino acids. The V and J ends lost 5 bases and 1 base respectively, with 12 bases between them. Germline assignment: CDR1 KGHSH and CDR2 LQKENI. CDR3: CASSVNRVSNQPQHF. CDR3 coding DNA: TGTGCCAGCTCAGTAAACAGGGTGAGCAATCAGCCCCAGCATTTT.

This clone is a singleton in its sample. The chain links TRBV11-2 to TRBJ2-3; D is unresolved. Germline CDR1 reads SGHAT; CDR2 reads FQNNGV. V shed 0 bases and J shed 0 bases, with 7 bases lying between them. CDR3 length: 15 residues. The CDR3 region is CASSLDRGSTDTQYF. CDR3 in DNA: TGTGCCAGCAGCTTAGATCGCGGTAGCACAGATACGCAGTATTTT.

The chain combines TRBV7-6 with TRBJ1-3; tentatively, D is TRBD1 (6 bases). Germline V gene lookup returns CDR1 SGHVS and CDR2 FNYEAQ. This CDR3 is 15 amino acids long. V gave up 5 bases and J gave up 0 bases, with 11 bases separating them. CDR3 loop: CASSRTASSGNTIYF. CDR3 DNA: TGTGCCAGCAGCAGGACAGCGAGCTCTGGAAACACCATATATTTT.

The chain recombines TRBV25-1 with TRBJ1-2, with D hard to call. The germline CDR1 and CDR2 sequences are MGHDK and SYGVNS. V lost 2 bases and J 3 bases, leaving 7 bases between the germline ends. The CDR3 has 13 amino acids. CDR3 sequence: CASSEPGDYGYTF. Here the CDR3 DNA reads TGTGCCAGCAGTGAACCGGGAGACTATGGCTACACCTTC.

The gene calls are TRBV6-1 and TRBJ2-1; D is uncertain. CDR1 is MNHNS, CDR2 SASEGT, per germline. The length of the CDR3 is 15 residues. Trimming left V 6 bases short and J 0 bases short, with 12 bases between. The CDR3 here is CASSPDWSSYNEQFF. CDR3 coding DNA: TGTGCCAGCAGCCCCGACTGGAGCTCCTACAATGAGCAGTTCTTC.

The V call is TRBV30, the J call TRBJ1-5; D possibly corresponds to TRBD1 (5 bases). The V gene lost 2 bases and the J gene lost 0 bases, with 11 bases spanning the gap. The CDR3 runs to 15 residues. The germline V gene has CDR1 GTSNPN and CDR2 SVGIG (reference sequence). CDR3 nucleotide sequence: TGTGCCTGGAGTAAGGGACTGAATAGCAATCAGCCCCAGCATTTT. It specifies CAWSKGLNSNQPQHF.

The chain combines TRBV20-1 with TRBJ2-7; no clear D gene. V was shortened by 5 bases and J by 4 bases, with 9 bases between the two germline ends. Germline V gene lookup returns CDR1 DFQATT and CDR2 SNEGSKA (reference sequence). CDR3 length: 11 amino acids. In DNA, the CDR3 is TGCAGTGCTCACGAGGCTTACGAGCAGTACTTC. It codes for CSAHEAYEQYF.